The 29 T cell receptor beta chains below all came from one sample that was sequenced in a study of blood T cell repertoires in COVID-19. The protocol was immunoSEQ multiplex PCR, while the TCRdb copy is restricted to in-frame clones and leaves out a portion. The repertoire includes more than 200,000 clones, approximately 80% of them detected once, and about 4.3% sits in the top ten. The source material was PBMCs or T cells enriched from blood (not recorded which). Every receptor here comes from a man aged 30-40 years with acute COVID-19.

The chain combines TRBV19 with TRBJ1-5, with D possibly matching TRBD1 (6 bases). This CDR3 region has 15 residues. Between the trimmed V and J ends, which lost 6 bases and 0 bases, there was a span of 12 bases. Germline CDR1 is LNHDA and CDR2 is SQIVND (reference sequence). For the CDR3, the DNA is TGTGCCAGTAGAACAGGACAGAGTAGCAATCAGCCCCAGCATTTT. It translates to CASRTGQSSNQPQHF. The whole variable domain, remainder taken from reference TRBV19 and TRBJ1-5, is DGGITQSPKYLFRKEGQNVTLSCEQNLNHDAMYWYRQDPGQGLRLIYYSQIVNDFQKGDIAEGYSVSREKKESFPLTVTSAQKNPTAFYLCASRTGQSSNQPQHFGDGTRLSIL.

This chain links TRBV6-5 with TRBJ1-4; D is undetermined. CDR3 size: 13 residues. V dropped 8 bases and J dropped 5 bases, with 12 bases sitting between them. The V gene's germline CDR1 is MNHEY and CDR2 SVGAGI. For the CDR3, the DNA is TGTGCCAGCTTCGAAGGGAGGAATGAAAAACTGTTTTTT. Protein sequence: CASFEGRNEKLFF.

The chain links TRBV28 to TRBJ1-5; TRBD1 might be the D (6 bases). The CDR3 is made up of 14 amino acids. Trimming cost V 4 bases and J 3 bases, with 10 bases left between them. CDR1 MDHEN and CDR2 SYDVKM come from the germline V gene. In DNA form, the CDR3 reads TGTGCCAGCAGTTCGGGACACTCCAATCAGCCCCAGCATTTT. Amino acid sequence: CASSSGHSNQPQHF. Combining the CDR3 with reference TRBV28 and TRBJ1-5 gives the whole variable domain DVKVTQSSRYLVKRTGEKVFLECVQDMDHENMFWYRQDPGLGLRLIYFSYDVKMKEKGDIPEGYSVSREKKERFSLILESASTNQTSMYLCASSSGHSNQPQHFGDGTRLSIL.

This clone was detected once. The V and J genes are TRBV7-9 and TRBJ2-7; TRBD2 matches 10 bases. The V gene end was trimmed by 1 base and the J gene end by 4 bases; junction bases not matched to a gene: 4. The CDR3 runs to 15 residues. From germline, CDR1 is SEHNR and CDR2 FQNEAQ (reference sequence). CDR3 in amino acids: CASSLVPSGGYEQYF. The CDR3 DNA follows: TGTGCCAGCAGCTTAGTTCCTAGCGGGGGTTACGAGCAGTACTTC.

The gene calls are TRBV5-1 and TRBJ2-7; TRBD2 is a possible D gene (7 bases). This CDR3 region has 15 residues. Germline loops: CDR1 SGHRS, CDR2 YFSETQ. Trimming removed 2 bases from V and 2 bases from J, with 14 bases in between. The CDR3, as DNA: TGCGCCAGCAGCTTACAGTCGGGGGGCGCCTACGAGCAGTACTTC. This sequence encodes CASSLQSGGAYEQYF.

The rearrangement joins TRBV7-2 to TRBJ1-6, with TRBD1 as a possible D gene (5 bases). CDR3 length: 15 amino acids. Germline V gene lookup returns CDR1 SGHTA and CDR2 FQGNSA. V lost 4 bases, J lost 7 bases, and 14 bases lay in between. The CDR3 DNA follows: TGTGCCAGCAGCTCCCTGGGGCGGTTAAATTCACCCCTCCACTTT. It encodes CASSSLGRLNSPLHF.

The gene calls are TRBV3-1 (or the pseudogene TRBV3-2) and TRBJ2-5; a weak D match, TRBD2 (6 bases). This CDR3 contains 16 residues. The germline V and J ends were trimmed by 1 base and 2 bases, with 14 bases remaining between them. Germline assignment: CDR1 LGHDT and CDR2 YNNKEL (reference sequence). The CDR3 DNA sequence: TGTGCCAGCAGCCAAGGAAGTAGCGGCCCTCAAGAGACCCAGTACTTC. Translating gives CASSQGSSGPQETQYF.

This chain uses TRBV5-1 with TRBJ2-1; D not resolved. Germline V gene sequence: CDR1 SGHRS, CDR2 YFSETQ. Trimming cost V 0 bases and J 8 bases, with 6 bases left between them. This CDR3 has 12 amino acids. The CDR3 sequence is CASSLEEDEQFF. The CDR3 DNA reads as TGCGCCAGCAGCTTGGAAGAGGATGAGCAGTTCTTC.

V gene TRBV6-4 combines with J gene TRBJ2-3, with TRBD2 identical over 8 bases. CDR3 length: 16 residues. V lost 2 bases and J lost 0; bases outside the gene matches: 4. CDR1 is MRHNA, CDR2 SNTAGT, per germline. The CDR3 DNA is TGTGCCAGCAGTGACCGGGGGGGCACTAGCACAGATACGCAGTATTTT. This encodes CASSDRGGTSTDTQYF.

The V gene is TRBV10-2, the J gene TRBJ1-1, with 8 nucleotides matching TRBD1. Losses at the gene ends were 3 bases for V and 0 bases for J; bases not matched to a gene: 6. CDR3 length equals 16 residues. The V gene's germline CDR1 is WSHSY and CDR2 SAAADI. DNA for the CDR3: TGCGCCAGCAGTGATCGGCAGGGGGCTATGAACACTGAAGCTTTCTTT. It specifies CASSDRQGAMNTEAFF.

This clone was counted a single time. The J gene is TRBJ1-1, the V gene TRBV6-5; D is possibly TRBD1 (6 bases). The CDR3 is 15 amino acids. Germline V CDR1 and CDR2: MNHEY, SVGAGI. V was trimmed by 5 bases and J by 3 bases, leaving 16 bases between them. CDR3 DNA sequence: TGTGCCAGCAGTAAAAACAGGGTTGTTGACACTGAAGCTTTCTTT. This sequence encodes CASSKNRVVDTEAFF.

The rearrangement links TRBV29-1 to TRBJ1-2; 7 nucleotides line up with TRBD1. This CDR3 region has 12 residues. V lost 7 bases, J lost 0 bases, and 2 bases stayed unmatched. Germline CDR1 is SQVTM and CDR2 is ANQGSEA. CDR3: CSAGTANYGYTF. The CDR3 region has the DNA TGCAGCGCCGGGACAGCTAACTATGGCTACACCTTC.

V is TRBV5-1 and J is TRBJ1-3, with unresolved D. V dropped 5 bases and J dropped 3 bases, with 6 bases sitting between them. In germline, CDR1 is SGHRS, CDR2 YFSETQ. This CDR3 contains 12 residues. This CDR3 is CASREDGNTIYF. The CDR3 DNA reads as TGCGCCAGCAGGGAGGATGGAAACACCATATATTTT.

The rearrangement uses TRBV9 and TRBJ2-2; 11 bases align to TRBD2. V lost 0 bases to trimming and J lost 7 bases; unmatched junction nucleotides: 5. Germline CDR1 reads SGDLS; CDR2 reads YYNGEE. The CDR3 totals 16 residues. In nucleotides, the CDR3 is TGTGCCAGCAGCGTAGCTAGCGGGGGGACCTACGGGGAGCTGTTTTTT. Its translation is CASSVASGGTYGELFF.

Here the CDR3 reads CASGEPWSLGQEPNYGYTF. In DNA form, the CDR3 reads TGTGCTAGTGGTGAGCCATGGAGTCTGGGACAGGAACCTAACTATGGCTACACCTTC. The chain links TRBV12-5 to TRBJ1-2; 8 nucleotides match TRBD1. The length of the CDR3 is 19 residues. V dropped 5 bases and J dropped 0; count of bases not matched to a gene: 17. Germline CDR1 LGHNT, CDR2 FRNRAP.

The chain is built from TRBV9 and TRBJ1-2; 9 bases align to TRBD1. The CDR3 is made up of 15 amino acids. Trimming at V came to 0 bases and at J to 4 bases, leaving 4 bases not matched to a gene. The germline gives CDR1 SGDLS, CDR2 YYNGEE. The CDR3 nucleotides read TGTGCCAGCAGCGTAGGTGGGACAGGGAGCTATGGCTACACCTTC. This gives the protein CASSVGGTGSYGYTF.

This chain joins TRBV6-4 and TRBJ2-2; 13 bases map to TRBD2. V trimming: 7 bases; J trimming: 4 bases; junction bases outside the gene matches: 3. In germline, CDR1 is MRHNA, CDR2 SNTAGT. The CDR3 length is 15 residues. The CDR3: CASKGTSGATGELFF. The CDR3 coding sequence is TGTGCCAGCAAGGGGACTAGCGGGGCCACCGGGGAGCTGTTTTTT.

The V call is TRBV4-1, the J call TRBJ1-6; the match to TRBD1 covers 10 bases. Trimming at V came to 2 bases and at J to 4 bases, leaving 5 bases not matched to a gene. Germline CDR1 MGHRA, CDR2 YSYEKL. The CDR3 spans 17 residues. In nucleotides, the CDR3 is TGCGCCAGCAGCCAAACACCGGGACAGGGGTATAATTCACCCCTCCACTTT. Translated: CASSQTPGQGYNSPLHF.

As for this clone: The same CDR3 arises from other DNA sequences in this sample as well. This chain links TRBV5-1 with TRBJ1-5, with a possible D match to TRBD1 (5 bases). Trimming took 2 bases from V and 7 from J, leaving 13 bases between them. This CDR3 contains 14 residues. The germline gives CDR1 SGHRS, CDR2 YFSETQ. Written as DNA, the CDR3 is TGCGCCAGCAGCTTAGGAGGGGTATCACAGCCCCAGCATTTT. Its translation: CASSLGGVSQPQHF.

This rearrangement joins TRBV18 to TRBJ2-1; no clear D gene. Deletions cut 3 bases from V and 3 bases from J, with 6 bases between. This CDR3 comprises 13 residues. Per germline, CDR1 KGHSH and CDR2 LQKENI. The CDR3 nucleotides read TGTGCCAGCTCACCGCTAATCTACAATGAGCAGTTCTTC. Translated: CASSPLIYNEQFF.

The chain combines TRBV6-5 with TRBJ1-2; maybe TRBD1 (5 bases). CDR1 and CDR2 (germline): MNHEY, SVGAGI. The germline V and J ends were trimmed by 0 bases and 7 bases, with 15 bases remaining between them. This CDR3 region has 15 residues. CDR3 sequence (DNA): TGTGCCAGCAGTTACTCGACTCAGGGAGGCAGTGGCTACACCTTC. Amino acids: CASSYSTQGGSGYTF.

V and J are TRBV24-1 and TRBJ2-1, with D unresolved. The V end was cut by 6 bases, the J end by 6 bases, with 8 bases between. The CDR3 runs 12 residues. Germline V gene lookup returns CDR1 KGHDR and CDR2 SFDVKD. The CDR3 is CATSKHPNEQFF. DNA for the CDR3: TGTGCCACCAGTAAGCACCCCAATGAGCAGTTCTTC.

This rearrangement joins TRBV6-5 to TRBJ2-3; D may be TRBD1 (5 bases). Germline V gives CDR1 MNHEY, CDR2 SVGAGI. The CDR3 covers 14 residues. V lost 8 bases and J lost 5, with 17 bases in between. The CDR3 bases are TGTGCCAGCTGCCAAACAGGCTACCAAGATACGCAGTATTTT. Protein product: CASCQTGYQDTQYF.

The chain links TRBV19 to TRBJ2-2; 8 positions match TRBD1. Trimming removed 1 base from V and 6 bases from J; junction bases left unmatched: 4. The CDR3 is 15 residues long. Germline CDR1 and CDR2: LNHDA and SQIVND (reference sequence). The CDR3 DNA follows: TGTGCCAGTAGTATAGCCCGGACAGGGCCCGGGGAGCTGTTTTTT. This encodes CASSIARTGPGELFF.

This sequence joins TRBV2 and TRBJ1-1, with D unresolved. The germline gives CDR1 SNHLY, CDR2 FYNNEI. The CDR3 totals 14 residues. V was trimmed by 6 bases and J by 5 bases, leaving 16 bases between them. CDR3 in amino acids: CASRALDGRTEAFF. The CDR3 coding sequence is TGTGCCAGCAGGGCCTTGGACGGGAGGACTGAAGCTTTCTTT.

This chain uses TRBV28 with TRBJ2-7; TRBD2 matches 9 bases. The CDR3 has 15 residues. Germline V gives CDR1 MDHEN, CDR2 SYDVKM. Unmatched junction bases numbered 9, after V lost 6 bases and J lost 3 bases. The CDR3 DNA sequence: TGTGCCAGCAGAAAAACTAGCGGGCGCATCTACGAGCAGTACTTC. It encodes CASRKTSGRIYEQYF.

The rearrangement joins TRBV5-6 to TRBJ1-5; 7 bases agree with TRBD1. CDR3 length: 14 residues. Unmatched junction bases numbered 7, after V lost 4 bases and J lost 6 bases. CDR1 is SGHDT, CDR2 YYEEEE, per germline. The CDR3, as DNA: TGTGCCAGCAGCCAGGGGGTATTTGGTCAGCCCCAGCATTTT. Its translation is CASSQGVFGQPQHF. Full variable domain (remainder filled in from reference TRBV5-6 and TRBJ1-5): DAGVTQSPTHLIKTRGQQVTLRCSPKSGHDTVSWYQQALGQGPQFIFQYYEEEERQRGNFPDRFSGHQFPNYSSELNVNALLLGDSALYLCASSQGVFGQPQHFGDGTRLSIL.

The chain employs TRBV4-1 and TRBJ2-1; a possible D gene is TRBD2 (6 bases). CDR1 MGHRA and CDR2 YSYEKL come from the germline V gene. V was cut by 1 base and J by 4 bases, with 14 bases left in between. CDR3 size: 16 residues. The CDR3 DNA reads as TGCGCCAGCAGCCAAGCTGGACTAAAAATTTACAATGAGCAGTTCTTC. Amino acids: CASSQAGLKIYNEQFF.

The rearrangement joins TRBV5-4 to TRBJ2-1; no definite D call. The V end was cut by 4 bases, the J end by 8 bases, with 16 bases between. The V gene's germline CDR1 is SGHNT and CDR2 YYREEE (reference sequence). The CDR3 sequence is 14 residues long. CDR3 protein: CASSPPGLRDEQFF. CDR3 DNA sequence: TGTGCCAGCAGCCCACCTGGGCTCCGCGATGAGCAGTTCTTC.